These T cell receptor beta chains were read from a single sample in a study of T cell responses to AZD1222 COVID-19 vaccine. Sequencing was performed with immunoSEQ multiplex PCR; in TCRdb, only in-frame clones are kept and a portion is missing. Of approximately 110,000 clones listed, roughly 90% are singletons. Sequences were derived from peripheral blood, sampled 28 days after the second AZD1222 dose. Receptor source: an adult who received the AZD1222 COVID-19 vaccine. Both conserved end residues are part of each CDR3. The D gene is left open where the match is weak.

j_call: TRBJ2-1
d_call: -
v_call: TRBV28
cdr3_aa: CASSLFGRSPVEQFF

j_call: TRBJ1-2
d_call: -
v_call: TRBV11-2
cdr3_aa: CASSPRQEPNYGYTF

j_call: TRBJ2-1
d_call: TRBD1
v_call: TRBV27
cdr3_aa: CASSLSGTGILYEQFF

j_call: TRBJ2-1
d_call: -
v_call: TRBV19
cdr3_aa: CASSVDHQGNNEQFF

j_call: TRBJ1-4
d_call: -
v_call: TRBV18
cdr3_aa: CASSSQNEKLFF

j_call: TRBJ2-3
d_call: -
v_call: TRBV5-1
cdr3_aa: CASSSGRSMTQYF

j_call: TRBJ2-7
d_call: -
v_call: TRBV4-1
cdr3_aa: CASSTRDGSYEQYF

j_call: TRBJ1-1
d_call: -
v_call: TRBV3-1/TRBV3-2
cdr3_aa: CASSQGGGRGTEAFF

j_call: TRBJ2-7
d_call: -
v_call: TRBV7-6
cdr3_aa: CASSRSLEGGNEQYF

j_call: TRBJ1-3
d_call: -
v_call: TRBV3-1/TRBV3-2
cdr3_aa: CASSQVGGVGNTIYF

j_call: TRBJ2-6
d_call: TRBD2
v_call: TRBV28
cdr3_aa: CASSSMLGGAGANVLTF

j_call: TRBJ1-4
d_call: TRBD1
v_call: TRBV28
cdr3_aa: CASSLPPGQGREKLFF

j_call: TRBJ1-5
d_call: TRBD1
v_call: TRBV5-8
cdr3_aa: CASSLAWTGGNQPQHF

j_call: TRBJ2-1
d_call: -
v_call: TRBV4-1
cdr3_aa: CASGSGGTYNEQFF

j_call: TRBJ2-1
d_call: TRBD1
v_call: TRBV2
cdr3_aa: CASSEEGDSAYNEQFF